These 26 T cell receptor beta chains were all obtained from the same sample, sequenced in a study of T cells in Graves' hyperthyroidism and ophthalmopathy. Amplification targeted TCR beta CDR3 regions from RNA transcripts. The HTBI primer set drove a first-round RT-PCR of the TCR CDR3. TCRdb reprocessed the multiplex PCR reads with MiXCR, giving one entry per CDR3 protein. Of about 330,000 distinct CDR3 sequences in the sample, around 13% were seen once. Sequencing was carried out using blood. Every receptor here comes from a woman between 40 and 50 years old with Graves' ophthalmopathy.

Worth noting for this clonotype: A much larger clone differs from this one at a single base, so this may be a read error. The chain links TRBV7-2 to TRBJ2-5; D gene unclear. Germline V CDR1 and CDR2: SGHTA, FQGNSA. Trimming left V 0 bases short and J 5 bases short, with 13 bases between. The CDR3 is 15 residues long. CDR3 loop: CASSLAAVTGETQYF. The DNA of the CDR3 is TGTGCCAGCAGCTTAGCGGCAGTGACTGGGGAGACCCAGTACTTC.

This clonotype was seen many times. The chain uses TRBV2 and TRBJ2-7; D gene uncertain. The germline V gene has CDR1 SNHLY and CDR2 FYNNEI. Trimming removed 6 bases from V and 5 bases from J, with 14 bases in between. This CDR3 is 13 amino acids long. CDR3 nucleotides: TGTGCCAGCAGCCAAAGGTTTCCCCACGAGCAGTACTTC. Translating it yields CASSQRFPHEQYF.

This clonotype was detected ten times or more. The chain couples TRBV27 to TRBJ1-3; 8 bases match TRBD1. V shed 10 bases, J shed 4 bases, and the junction held 24 bases outside the gene matches. The CDR3 runs to 19 residues. Looked up from germline, CDR1 is MNHEY and CDR2 is SMNVEV (reference sequence). CDR3: CANRLPNAPGQVGGNTIYF. In DNA form, the CDR3 reads TGTGCCAATCGATTACCGAACGCCCCGGGACAGGTTGGGGGAAACACCATATATTTT.

On this clonotype itself: With a much larger clone just one base away, this may be a read error. This chain connects TRBV6-1 to TRBJ2-7; 8 bases map to TRBD2. The DNA end is more similar to TRBJ2-1, so the J call may be wrong. This CDR3 region has 15 residues. Germline V gives CDR1 MNHNS, CDR2 SASEGT. CDR3 in amino acids: CASSYGLAGSYEQFF. The CDR3 nucleotides read TGTGCCAGCAGTTATGGGCTAGCGGGCTCCTACGAGCAGTTCTTC.

The chain employs TRBV7-8 and TRBJ2-7; no definite D call. Germline CDR1 reads SGHVS; CDR2 reads FQNEAQ. CDR3 length equals 15 residues. V was clipped by 0 bases and J by 3 bases, with 12 bases between them. The CDR3: CASSLASSIYYEQYF. The CDR3 DNA reads TGTGCCAGCAGCTTAGCGAGCAGCATATACTACGAGCAGTACTTC.

This clonotype was seen a few times. J is TRBJ2-7 and V is TRBV5-5, with D perhaps given as TRBD1 or TRBD2 (6 bases each). CDR3 length: 15 amino acids. The germline V and J ends were trimmed by 9 bases and 1 base, with 20 bases remaining between them. Germline-derived CDR1 and CDR2 are SGHKS and YYEKEE (reference sequence). CDR3 protein: CATSYMEGVSYEQYF. CDR3 in DNA: TGTGCCACCTCATACATGGAGGGGGTATCCTACGAGCAGTACTTC.

This clonotype was counted at least ten times. The gene calls are TRBV14 and TRBJ1-1, with 8 positions matching TRBD1. Germline V gives CDR1 SGHDN, CDR2 FVKESK. CDR3 length equals 13 residues. V was clipped by 5 bases and J by 5 bases; unmatched bases: 4. The CDR3: CASSNTGGTEAFF. The CDR3 nucleotides read TGTGCCAGCAGCAATACAGGGGGGACTGAAGCTTTCTTT.

The table lists this clonotype with many counts. V and J are TRBV14 and TRBJ2-1; 9 positions match TRBD1. The germline V gene encodes CDR1 SGHDN and CDR2 FVKESK. The J segment lost 7 bases and the V segment lost 2 bases, leaving 21 bases of the junction unmatched. The CDR3 has 20 amino acids. In DNA form, the CDR3 reads TGTGCCAGCAGCCAAAGGGAAATGATATCCGGGACAGGGATGAGGAATGAGCAGTTCTTC. It specifies CASSQREMISGTGMRNEQFF.

The table lists this clonotype with many counts. The rearrangement uses TRBV5-8 and TRBJ2-3; TRBD1 agrees at 7 bases. Germline V CDR1 and CDR2: SGHTS, YDEGEE. This CDR3 has 14 residues. The V and J ends lost 4 bases and 6 bases, in that order; junction bases with no gene match: 8. The CDR3 coding sequence is TGTGCCAGCAGCCTAAGGACAGGAGGCGATACGCAGTATTTT. Its protein is CASSLRTGGDTQYF.

A few counts support this clonotype. The chain has TRBV18 and TRBJ2-7; TRBD2 aligns across 9 bases. V lost 0 bases, J lost 4 bases, and 7 bases stayed unmatched. The CDR3 contains 16 residues. Germline CDR1 and CDR2: KGHSH and LQKENI. CDR3: CASSPPGTAGGYEQYF. CDR3 in DNA: TGTGCCAGCTCACCACCAGGGACAGCGGGGGGATACGAGCAGTACTTC. Variable domain in full (rest from reference TRBV18 and TRBJ2-7): NAGVMQNPRHLVRRRGQEARLRCSPMKGHSHVYWYRQLPEEGLKFMVYLQKENIIDESGMPKERFSAEFPKEGPSILRIQQVVRGDSAAYFCASSPPGTAGGYEQYFGPGTRLTVT.

The table lists this clonotype with many counts. The chain uses TRBV15 and TRBJ2-7; 8 bases fit TRBD2. The CDR3 totals 15 residues. The germline V gene encodes CDR1 LNHNV and CDR2 YYDKDF (reference sequence). The J segment lost 0 bases and the V segment lost 0 bases, leaving 1 base of the junction unmatched. In DNA, the CDR3 is TGTGCCACCAGCAGAGAGGGACTAGACTCCTACGAGCAGTACTTC. Amino acids: CATSREGLDSYEQYF.

Ten or more counts support this clonotype. V is TRBV2 and J is TRBJ2-1, with 7 positions matching TRBD2. The CDR3 extends over 16 amino acids. Germline CDR1 SNHLY, CDR2 FYNNEI. With V trimmed by 6 bases and J by 9 bases, 17 bases remained unmatched. The CDR3 here is CASRPLAERIVGEQFF. The CDR3 coding sequence is TGTGCCAGCAGGCCGCTAGCGGAGAGAATAGTTGGTGAGCAGTTCTTC.

This clonotype occurred many times. A much larger clone sits a single nucleotide away, making a read error possible. The chain couples TRBV6-1 to TRBJ2-2, with unresolved D. This CDR3 has 11 amino acids. V was trimmed by 6 bases and J by 6 bases, leaving 5 bases between them. Looked up from germline, CDR1 is MNHNS and CDR2 is SASEGT. The CDR3 loop reads CASRDAGELFF. CDR3 DNA sequence: TGTGCCAGCAGGGACGCCGGGGAGCTGTTTTTT.

This clonotype was seen repeatedly, ten times or more. CDR3 DNA: TGCAGTGCTAGCGGGACTAGCGGGGGGAGCGAGCAGTACTTC. It translates to CSASGTSGGSEQYF. The rearrangement uses TRBV20-1 and TRBJ2-7, with TRBD2 matching 15 bases. The CDR3 consists of 14 residues. Germline V gene data show CDR1 as DFQATT and CDR2 as SNEGSKA (reference sequence). The V gene end was trimmed by 3 bases and the J gene end by 6 bases; junction bases not matched to a gene: 3.

This clonotype was seen at least ten times. The chain couples TRBV7-2 to TRBJ2-3; 10 bases match TRBD2. The CDR3 contains 13 residues. The trim removed 3 bases at V and 10 bases at J, leaving 4 bases unmatched. Germline V gives CDR1 SGHTA, CDR2 FQGNSA. The CDR3: CASSFSGGLSQYF. Written as DNA, the CDR3 is TGTGCCAGCAGCTTTAGCGGGGGGTTATCGCAGTATTTT.

The chain couples TRBV6-6 to TRBJ2-5; no clear D gene. Germline V gene lookup returns CDR1 MNHNY and CDR2 SVGAGI (reference sequence). Between the trimmed V and J ends, which lost 0 bases and 1 base, there was a span of 9 bases. The CDR3 is 15 residues long. CDR3 loop: CASSYSEHTQETQYF. The CDR3 coding sequence is TGTGCCAGCAGTTACTCGGAGCATACCCAAGAGACCCAGTACTTC.

This clonotype came up many times. Sequence at one end of the junction differs from germline and may be a read error. The V gene is TRBV7-7, the J gene TRBJ2-1, with 9 bases identical to TRBD2. In germline, CDR1 is SSHAT, CDR2 FNYEAQ (reference sequence). The CDR3 contains 15 residues. CDR3 coding DNA: TGTGCTAGCAGCGCCGGGACTAGCAGCGCCAATGAGCAGTTCTTC. Translated, it gives CASSAGTSSANEQFF.

The chain has TRBV5-6 and TRBJ1-1; D is unclear. Germline V gives CDR1 SGHDT, CDR2 YYEEEE. Deletions cut 1 base from V and 3 bases from J, with 13 bases between. CDR3 length equals 15 residues. The CDR3 loop reads CASSLLRSGDTEAFF. The CDR3 bases are TGTGCCAGCAGCTTGTTAAGGTCTGGGGACACTGAAGCTTTCTTT.

V usage is TRBV15 and J usage is TRBJ1-6; D unclear. Trimming pared 0 bases from V and 9 bases from J, leaving 3 bases between. The length of the CDR3 is 12 residues. The germline V gene encodes CDR1 LNHNV and CDR2 YYDKDF (reference sequence). Here the CDR3 DNA reads TGTGCCACCAGCAGAGACCGTTCACCCCTCCACTTT. Translation: CATSRDRSPLHF.

This clonotype was seen many times. V gene TRBV29-1 combines with J gene TRBJ2-7, with a possible D match to TRBD2 (6 bases). This CDR3 is built from 13 residues. The V gene lost 4 bases and the J gene lost 4 bases, with 14 bases spanning the gap. From germline, CDR1 is SQVTM and CDR2 ANQGSEA. CDR3 DNA sequence: TGCAGCGTTGGTTTGGGAGGCTTATACGAGCAGTACTTC. Its translation: CSVGLGGLYEQYF.

This clonotype was observed many times. This chain joins TRBV10-3 and TRBJ2-7; D perhaps matches TRBD1 (6 bases). CDR1 ENHRY and CDR2 SYGVKD come from the germline V gene. The CDR3 covers 15 residues. V lost 2 bases to trimming and J lost 6 bases, with 17 bases between them. CDR3 loop: CAISERATTGSEQYF. CDR3 nucleotide sequence: TGTGCCATCAGTGAGAGAGCCACCACAGGGTCCGAGCAGTACTTC.

This clonotype has more than one count but fewer than ten. This chain connects TRBV2 to TRBJ2-2; 8 bases align to TRBD2. Germline V gene lookup returns CDR1 SNHLY and CDR2 FYNNEI. Germline trimming cut 4 bases from V and 3 bases from J; bases unmatched to any gene: 1. This CDR3 comprises 14 residues. Here the CDR3 DNA reads TGTGCCAGCAGTGCGCGGGGGGACACCGGGGAGCTGTTTTTT. Translated: CASSARGDTGELFF.

This clonotype has a handful of counts. The V gene is TRBV2, the J gene TRBJ2-7; D gene ambiguous. This CDR3 is 12 amino acids long. The V gene's germline CDR1 is SNHLY and CDR2 FYNNEI. Trimming left V 4 bases short and J 5 bases short, with 9 bases between. The CDR3 DNA is TGTGCCAGCAGTGTTTTGTCCCACGAGCAGTACTTC. Translation gives CASSVLSHEQYF.

This clonotype has ten or more counts. V usage is TRBV14 and J usage is TRBJ1-1, with D perhaps matching TRBD1 (6 bases). Germline values: CDR1 SGHDN, CDR2 FVKESK. V was pared by 4 bases and J by 4 bases, with 16 bases between. The CDR3 length is 15 residues. CDR3 in DNA: TGTGCCAGCAGCCTAACGGGGGGCCGGGTCACTGAAGCTTTCTTT. It specifies CASSLTGGRVTEAFF.

The V and J genes are TRBV20-1 and TRBJ2-5; 9 bases fit TRBD2. Germline trimming cut 5 bases from V and 4 bases from J; bases unmatched to any gene: 14. The CDR3 totals 16 residues. Germline V CDR1 and CDR2: DFQATT, SNEGSKA (reference sequence). The CDR3 DNA follows: TGCAGTGCTCTCCCGATTAGCGGGGGAGTTGGAGAGACCCAGTACTTC. It is translated as CSALPISGGVGETQYF.

V usage is TRBV9 and J usage is TRBJ2-4; D not resolved. In germline, CDR1 is SGDLS, CDR2 YYNGEE. Deletions cut 5 bases from V and 0 bases from J, with 9 bases between. This CDR3 is built from 14 residues. The CDR3 spells CASSPGAAKNIQYF. The CDR3 coding sequence is TGTGCCAGCAGTCCTGGCGCAGCCAAAAACATTCAGTACTTC.